The next 9 T cell receptor beta chains were all read from a single sample in a study of shared clonotypes between healthy human individuals. Profiled with immunoSEQ multiplex PCR; TCRdb holds only in-frame clones, not every one. Here the sample spans hundreds of thousands of clones, roughly 98% being singletons. Only CD45RO-negative cells positively selected for CCR7 counted as naive CD8 cells, so terminally differentiated effector memory CD45RA+ cells were excluded. Input material: naive CD8+ T cells sorted from blood. Receptor source: a man aged 30 to 45 in good health.

The chain joins TRBV27 to TRBJ2-7; 11 positions match TRBD1. Germline V gene sequence: CDR1 MNHEY, CDR2 SMNVEV (reference sequence). With 0 bases clipped from V and 7 bases from J, the junction kept 8 bases outside the gene matches. The CDR3 is 16 amino acids. CDR3 coding DNA: TGTGCCAGCAGTTTATCGAAGGACAGGGGGCTGTGGGAGCAGTACTTC. This sequence encodes CASSLSKDRGLWEQYF.

This chain joins TRBV9 and TRBJ2-1, with 8 positions matching TRBD2. This CDR3 spans 18 amino acids. V lost 3 bases and J lost 5; bases outside the gene matches: 16. Germline CDR1 is SGDLS and CDR2 is YYNGEE. CDR3 sequence reads: CASSASGSISMGHNEQFF. The DNA for the CDR3 is TGTGCCAGCAGCGCGAGCGGGAGTATTTCAATGGGACACAATGAGCAGTTCTTC.

This clone was picked up a small number of times. Other DNA sequences in this specimen translate into the identical CDR3. V usage is TRBV7-9 and J usage is TRBJ2-7, with D unresolved. Trimming stripped 1 base from V and 4 bases from J, with 5 bases between. This CDR3 comprises 12 residues. Germline V gene data show CDR1 as SEHNR and CDR2 as FQNEAQ (reference sequence). CDR3 DNA sequence: TGTGCCAGCAGCTTAGTACCATACGAGCAGTACTTC. Residues: CASSLVPYEQYF. Based on the CDR3 plus reference TRBV7-9 and TRBJ2-7, the full variable domain is DTGVSQNPRHKITKRGQNVTFRCDPISEHNRLYWYRQTLGQGPEFLTYFQNEAQLEKSRLLSDRFSAERPKGSFSTLEIQRTEQGDSAMYLCASSLVPYEQYFGPGTRLTVT.

This chain uses TRBV11-2 with TRBJ2-7; the D call may be TRBD1 or TRBD2 (5 bases each). The V end lost 4 bases, the J end lost 0 bases, and 13 bases lay between the germline ends. Germline V lookup: CDR1 SGHAT, CDR2 FQNNGV. The CDR3 has 15 amino acids. CDR3 in amino acids: CASSSNRDLSYEQYF. The CDR3 DNA is TGTGCCAGCAGCTCTAACCGGGACCTCTCCTACGAGCAGTACTTC.

The chain recombines TRBV5-8 with TRBJ2-7; D is undetermined. Germline V gene lookup returns CDR1 SGHTS and CDR2 YDEGEE. The CDR3 is 13 amino acids. V was shortened by 1 base and J by 5 bases, with 10 bases between the two germline ends. The CDR3 spells CASSLLGSDEQYF. In DNA form, the CDR3 reads TGTGCCAGCAGCTTGTTGGGGTCAGACGAGCAGTACTTC.

The rearrangement uses TRBV4-1 and TRBJ2-3; perhaps TRBD1 as D (5 bases). The V gene's germline CDR1 is MGHRA and CDR2 YSYEKL. V gave up 4 bases and J gave up 1 base, with 9 bases separating them. There are 14 residues in the CDR3. CDR3: CASSPVQGTDTQYF. CDR3 coding DNA: TGCGCCAGCAGCCCCGTACAGGGCACAGATACGCAGTATTTT.

The chain couples TRBV5-6 to TRBJ2-3; 11 bases match TRBD1. Germline assignment: CDR1 SGHDT and CDR2 YYEEEE. J gave up 2 bases and V 3 bases, and 5 bases lay outside the gene matches. The length of the CDR3 is 16 residues. CDR3 DNA sequence: TGTGCCAGCAGCTACCGGGACAGGGGGATCACAGATACGCAGTATTTT. This sequence encodes CASSYRDRGITDTQYF. The entire variable domain, with the rest obtained from reference TRBV5-6 and TRBJ2-3, is as follows: DAGVTQSPTHLIKTRGQQVTLRCSPKSGHDTVSWYQQALGQGPQFIFQYYEEEERQRGNFPDRFSGHQFPNYSSELNVNALLLGDSALYLCASSYRDRGITDTQYFGPGTRLTVL.

This chain uses TRBV19 with TRBJ2-2; D is perhaps TRBD2 (5 bases). This CDR3 is 15 amino acids long. Looked up from germline, CDR1 is LNHDA and CDR2 is SQIVND (reference sequence). V was clipped by 3 bases and J by 7 bases, with 15 bases between them. CDR3: CASSILGIGVGELFF. The CDR3 nucleotides read TGTGCCAGTAGTATTCTCGGGATCGGTGTCGGGGAGCTGTTTTTT.

The chain combines TRBV4-1 with TRBJ1-1; 7 bases align to TRBD1. Germline V CDR1 and CDR2: MGHRA, YSYEKL. The CDR3 covers 15 residues. The V segment lost 4 bases and the J segment 0 bases; nucleotides outside the gene matches: 5. The CDR3 region is CASSLRGVLNTEAFF. Here the CDR3 DNA reads TGCGCCAGCAGCCTCAGGGGGGTGTTGAACACTGAAGCTTTCTTT.